The 32 T cell receptor beta chains reported below all come from one sample, sequenced in a study of cytomegalovirus exposure and HLA in healthy donors. PCR involved 60 Vbeta and 13 Jbeta primers. Only in-frame clones appear in the TCRdb table, and some are missing; sequencing was by immunoSEQ multiplex PCR. The sample lists some 100,000 clones; more than 65% were seen once. Sequencing used PBMCs. Receptors were obtained from a girl aged 2-9 years in good health and CMV-seropositive.

The rearrangement joins TRBV5-4 to TRBJ1-1, with 8 bases aligning to TRBD1. The CDR3 contains 17 residues. V shed 0 bases and J 0 bases; nucleotides not matched to a gene: 7. Per germline, CDR1 SGHNT and CDR2 YYREEE (reference sequence). CDR3 bases: TGTGCCAGCAGCTTGGTTGGACAGGGCACCATGAACACTGAAGCTTTCTTT. Translating it yields CASSLVGQGTMNTEAFF.

The rearrangement joins TRBV9 to TRBJ1-5; D remains unclear. Per the germline V gene, CDR1 is SGDLS and CDR2 is YYNGEE. The CDR3 has 15 amino acids. V was pared by 0 bases and J by 5 bases, with 12 bases between. CDR3 amino acids: CASSVGGELYQPQHF. The CDR3 DNA is TGTGCCAGCAGCGTAGGAGGTGAGTTATATCAGCCCCAGCATTTT.

This clone has just one count. The chain has TRBV7-9 and TRBJ1-4; TRBD1 is a possible D gene (5 bases). This CDR3 has 15 amino acids. Per the germline V gene, CDR1 is SEHNR and CDR2 is FQNEAQ (reference sequence). V lost 5 bases and J 3 bases, leaving 13 bases between the germline ends. The CDR3: CASSTQGVANEKLFF. In DNA form, the CDR3 reads TGTGCCAGCAGCACGCAGGGCGTAGCTAATGAAAAACTGTTTTTT.

This chain joins TRBV18 and TRBJ1-1; D possibly corresponds to TRBD1 (6 bases). Germline lookup yields CDR1 KGHSH and CDR2 LQKENI. The CDR3 has 14 amino acids. V lost 1 base and J 0 bases, leaving 6 bases between the germline ends. CDR3 sequence reads: CASSPQGVNTEAFF. The CDR3 DNA follows: TGTGCCAGCTCACCACAGGGGGTGAACACTGAAGCTTTCTTT.

This clone was seen a handful of times. The chain uses TRBV6-6 and TRBJ1-1; TRBD1 matches at 8 bases. V shed 6 bases, J shed 8 bases, and the junction held 11 bases outside the gene matches. This CDR3 region has 14 residues. Germline-derived CDR1 and CDR2 are MNHNY and SVGAGI (reference sequence). CDR3 region: CASRKETGDAEAFF. The CDR3 bases are TGTGCCAGCAGGAAGGAGACAGGGGACGCCGAAGCTTTCTTT.

The chain combines TRBV7-9 with TRBJ2-1; 7 bases map to TRBD1. The germline V gene has CDR1 SEHNR and CDR2 FQNEAQ (reference sequence). V lost 1 base to trimming and J lost 6 bases; unmatched junction nucleotides: 3. The CDR3 has 14 amino acids. CDR3 sequence: CASSLEGASNEQFF. Written as DNA, the CDR3 is TGTGCCAGCAGCTTAGAGGGGGCGAGCAATGAGCAGTTCTTC.

In DNA form, the CDR3 reads TGTGCCAGCAGCCCGCCCTCCGGGACAGGGGGAAAAGGTGGTGAAAAACTGTTTTTT. Amino acid sequence: CASSPPSGTGGKGGEKLFF. This chain joins TRBV13 and TRBJ1-4; TRBD1 agrees at 11 bases. The CDR3 sequence is 19 residues long. The junction had 18 bases not matched to a gene; V was cut back by 5 bases and J by 7 bases. Germline V gene sequence: CDR1 PRHDT, CDR2 FYEKMQ (reference sequence).

The chain links TRBV6-6 to TRBJ1-4, with 9 bases matching TRBD1. The germline gives CDR1 MNHNY, CDR2 SVGAGI (reference sequence). This CDR3 spans 15 amino acids. J was trimmed by 5 bases and V by 5 bases; bases with no gene match: 6. The CDR3 region has the DNA TGTGCCAGCAGTACGTCCGGGACAGGGAATGAAAAACTGTTTTTT. Protein sequence: CASSTSGTGNEKLFF.

This clone was picked up a small number of times. V is TRBV7-2 and J is TRBJ1-1; 7 nucleotides match TRBD1. The CDR3 covers 14 residues. CDR1 and CDR2 (germline): SGHTA, FQGNSA. Trimming cost V 5 bases and J 7 bases; bases outside gene matches: 10. The CDR3 sequence is CASSAIGGGGEAFF. The DNA for the CDR3 is TGTGCCAGCAGCGCTATAGGGGGCGGCGGTGAAGCTTTCTTT.

The rearrangement joins TRBV6-6 to TRBJ2-7; 12 bases are shared with TRBD2. V lost 4 bases and J lost 4; bases outside the gene matches: 5. Per the germline V gene, CDR1 is MNHNY and CDR2 is SVGAGI (reference sequence). The CDR3 runs 15 residues. In nucleotides, the CDR3 is TGTGCCAGCAGTTCCGGACTAGCGGGAAAATACGAGCAGTACTTC. It translates to CASSSGLAGKYEQYF.

The rearrangement links TRBV5-1 to TRBJ2-7; weak D call: TRBD2 (7 bases). The germline CDR1 and CDR2 sequences are SGHRS and YFSETQ. CDR3 length: 15 residues. Trimming took 5 bases from V and 3 from J, leaving 18 bases between them. The CDR3 spells CASRLGGGSLYEQYF. The CDR3 coding sequence is TGCGCCAGCAGGCTGGGGGGCGGGAGTCTCTACGAGCAGTACTTC.

This chain joins TRBV6-5 and TRBJ2-1; 11 positions agree with TRBD1. The CDR3 totals 15 residues. CDR1 is MNHEY, CDR2 SVGAGI, per germline. With V trimmed by 6 bases and J by 4 bases, 5 bases remained unmatched. The CDR3 bases are TGTGCCAGCAGCATACGGGACAGGGGGTACAATGAGCAGTTCTTC. Residues: CASSIRDRGYNEQFF.

The chain carries TRBV29-1 and TRBJ2-3; D is ambiguous. Germline lookup yields CDR1 SQVTM and CDR2 ANQGSEA. Trimming removed 2 bases from V and 3 bases from J, with 21 bases in between. The CDR3 covers 17 residues. The CDR3 DNA sequence: TGCAGCGTTGAAATTCGTCAGGTCCGTGCAATAACAGATACGCAGTATTTT. Its protein product is CSVEIRQVRAITDTQYF.

The rearrangement uses TRBV28 and TRBJ2-4, with TRBD1 identical over 7 bases. The V gene end was trimmed by 8 bases and the J gene end by 0 bases; junction bases not matched to a gene: 7. Germline V gene data show CDR1 as MDHEN and CDR2 as SYDVKM. This CDR3 has 15 amino acids. CDR3 residues: CASGQDLLAKNIQYF. The CDR3 coding sequence is TGTGCCAGCGGACAGGACCTACTAGCCAAAAACATTCAGTACTTC. Filled out from reference TRBV28 and TRBJ2-4, the complete variable domain reads DVKVTQSSRYLVKRTGEKVFLECVQDMDHENMFWYRQDPGLGLRLIYFSYDVKMKEKGDIPEGYSVSREKKERFSLILESASTNQTSMYLCASGQDLLAKNIQYFGAGTRLSVL.

The CDR3 region has the DNA TGTGCCAGCAGCTTACTAGCGGGGGACTACAATGAGCAGTTCTTC. It encodes CASSLLAGDYNEQFF. The genes are TRBV7-2 and TRBJ2-1; 10 bases match TRBD2. The germline V gene has CDR1 SGHTA and CDR2 FQGNSA. V shed 2 bases, J shed 3 bases, and the junction held 1 base outside the gene matches. There are 15 residues in the CDR3.

The CDR3 loop is CASSPRVSGSYNEQFF. For the CDR3, the DNA is TGTGCCAGCAGTCCCCGGGTTAGCGGTTCCTACAATGAGCAGTTCTTC. This rearrangement joins TRBV6-6 to TRBJ2-1, with a tentative D call TRBD2 (6 bases). Germline CDR1 and CDR2: MNHNY and SVGAGI (reference sequence). With 5 bases removed from V and 1 base from J, the gap between germline ends came to 15 bases. The CDR3 is made up of 16 amino acids.

This rearrangement joins TRBV4-3 to TRBJ1-1; D is possibly TRBD1 (6 bases). Trimming took off 0 bases at V and 1 base at J, with 9 bases between the two ends. The CDR3 sequence is 15 residues long. In germline, CDR1 is LGHNA, CDR2 YSLEER. Here the CDR3 DNA reads TGCGCCAGCAGCCAAGATAGGACAGCGAACACTGAAGCTTTCTTT. It codes for CASSQDRTANTEAFF.

The V gene is TRBV29-1, the J gene TRBJ2-7, with 9 bases identical to TRBD1. The CDR3 loop spans 14 amino acids. Losses at the gene ends were 6 bases for V and 6 bases for J; bases not matched to a gene: 12. Germline loops: CDR1 SQVTM, CDR2 ANQGSEA. The CDR3 spells CSVSFGTGTGEQYF. In DNA form, the CDR3 reads TGCAGCGTCTCGTTTGGGACAGGGACGGGCGAGCAGTACTTC.

The chain is built from TRBV7-9 and TRBJ1-2, with D tentatively TRBD1 (6 bases). Trimming pared 3 bases from V and 7 bases from J, leaving 9 bases between. Germline V gene lookup returns CDR1 SEHNR and CDR2 FQNEAQ (reference sequence). The CDR3 runs to 12 residues. The CDR3 is CASSFGGGGYTF. CDR3 DNA: TGTGCCAGCAGCTTTGGGGGCGGTGGCTACACCTTC.

The V gene is TRBV7-9, the J gene TRBJ1-4; D is perhaps TRBD1 (5 bases). This CDR3 has 14 residues. Germline V gene sequence: CDR1 SEHNR, CDR2 FQNEAQ (reference sequence). V lost 0 bases and J lost 6, with 8 bases in between. The CDR3 sequence: CASSLAGTDEKLFF. In nucleotides, the CDR3 is TGTGCCAGCAGCTTAGCAGGGACTGATGAAAAACTGTTTTTT. The full variable domain, rest sourced from reference TRBV7-9 and TRBJ1-4, is DTGVSQNPRHKITKRGQNVTFRCDPISEHNRLYWYRQTLGQGPEFLTYFQNEAQLEKSRLLSDRFSAERPKGSFSTLEIQRTEQGDSAMYLCASSLAGTDEKLFFGSGTQLSVL.

The chain uses TRBV28 and TRBJ1-1; 7 positions agree with TRBD1. The CDR3 is 14 residues long. V trimming: 6 bases; J trimming: 6 bases; junction bases outside the gene matches: 10. Per the germline V gene, CDR1 is MDHEN and CDR2 is SYDVKM. The CDR3 DNA is TGTGCCAGCAGGAAGGGGGCGCCGGGGGCTGAAGCTTTCTTT. It translates to CASRKGAPGAEAFF.

The CDR3 DNA follows: TGTGCCAGCAGCTTAGGGGAGGCGGTCACCGGGGAGCTGTTTTTT. Its translation: CASSLGEAVTGELFF. This chain joins TRBV7-2 and TRBJ2-2; a weak D match, TRBD2 (6 bases). Trimming took 1 base from V and 4 from J, leaving 10 bases between them. Germline CDR1 reads SGHTA; CDR2 reads FQGNSA. The length of the CDR3 is 15 residues.

V and J are TRBV27 and TRBJ2-7; 8 bases are shared with TRBD2. This CDR3 has 15 amino acids. V was pared by 8 bases and J by 2 bases, with 11 bases of the junction left unmatched. Germline CDR1 and CDR2: MNHEY and SMNVEV (reference sequence). The CDR3 coding sequence is TGTGCCAGCGCAGGTATAGGGACTAGGGCCTACGAGCAGTACTTC. This codes for CASAGIGTRAYEQYF.

J is TRBJ1-1 and V is TRBV19; no definite D call. Germline-derived CDR1 and CDR2 are LNHDA and SQIVND (reference sequence). Trimming shortened V by 7 bases and J by 0 bases, and 9 bases separated the two germline ends. CDR3 size: 13 residues. For the CDR3, the DNA is TGTGCCAGTAAAGCAAAACTGAACACTGAAGCTTTCTTT. It specifies CASKAKLNTEAFF.

The rearrangement links TRBV7-9 to TRBJ2-7; weak D call: TRBD2 (5 bases). V dropped 5 bases and J dropped 0 bases, with 8 bases sitting between them. Looked up from germline, CDR1 is SEHNR and CDR2 is FQNEAQ (reference sequence). The length of the CDR3 is 13 residues. In DNA, the CDR3 is TGTGCCAGCAGCCCAGCGGACTCCTACGAGCAGTACTTC. It translates to CASSPADSYEQYF.

V usage is TRBV2 and J usage is TRBJ1-4, with 8 bases fitting TRBD1. This CDR3 has 13 amino acids. Germline CDR1 reads SNHLY; CDR2 reads FYNNEI. V trimming: 8 bases; J trimming: 5 bases; junction bases outside the gene matches: 4. Here the CDR3 DNA reads TGTGCCAGCCTCCGGGACAGGAATGAAAAACTGTTTTTT. It encodes CASLRDRNEKLFF.

This chain uses TRBV27 with TRBJ1-2; no definite D call. V was cut by 4 bases and J by 4 bases, with 13 bases left in between. Germline loops: CDR1 MNHEY, CDR2 SMNVEV (reference sequence). This CDR3 has 14 residues. The CDR3 region is CASSSVSGSYGYTF. For the CDR3, the DNA is TGTGCCAGCAGTTCAGTCAGCGGGAGCTATGGCTACACCTTC.

This sequence joins TRBV25-1 and TRBJ1-1; D is undetermined. V was cut by 3 bases and J by 2 bases, with 10 bases left in between. This CDR3 comprises 14 residues. The V gene's germline CDR1 is MGHDK and CDR2 SYGVNS. This chain's CDR3 is CASSESGLNTEAFF. The CDR3 nucleotides are TGTGCCAGCAGTGAGTCGGGGTTAAACACTGAAGCTTTCTTT.

This clone came up a few times. The CDR3 DNA sequence: TGTGCCAGCAGCATCACAGGGGGAACAGATACGCAGTATTTT. Residues: CASSITGGTDTQYF. The rearrangement uses TRBV7-9 and TRBJ2-3, with 8 bases lining up with TRBD1. Germline trimming cut 5 bases from V and 3 bases from J; bases unmatched to any gene: 4. Germline V gene lookup returns CDR1 SEHNR and CDR2 FQNEAQ (reference sequence). The CDR3 totals 14 residues.

V gene TRBV10-1 combines with J gene TRBJ2-1; 9 bases align to TRBD2. CDR3 size: 16 residues. Per the germline V gene, CDR1 is WNHNN and CDR2 is SYGVQD (reference sequence). J gave up 5 bases and V 0 bases, and 5 bases lay outside the gene matches. CDR3 in amino acids: CASSESSSGKNNEQFF. CDR3 nucleotides: TGCGCCAGCAGTGAGTCGTCTAGCGGGAAGAACAATGAGCAGTTCTTC.

In its sample, this clone was seen once. The chain employs TRBV5-1 and TRBJ2-7; D unclear. This CDR3 is 17 amino acids long. Germline V gene lookup returns CDR1 SGHRS and CDR2 YFSETQ. V lost 0 bases and J 2 bases, leaving 18 bases between the germline ends. CDR3 sequence: CASSLVPESSTAYEQYF. The CDR3 coding sequence is TGCGCCAGCAGCTTGGTTCCAGAAAGTTCTACAGCCTACGAGCAGTACTTC.

The J gene is TRBJ1-5, the V gene TRBV2; 7 nucleotides align to TRBD1. From germline, CDR1 is SNHLY and CDR2 FYNNEI. The V gene end was trimmed by 1 base and the J gene end by 0 bases; junction bases not matched to a gene: 15. The CDR3 extends over 20 amino acids. The CDR3 bases are TGTGCCAGCAGTGAAGTGTTACGTGAAACAGGGGCTTATAGCAATCAGCCCCAGCATTTT. Encoded protein: CASSEVLRETGAYSNQPQHF.